The entry below describes one T cell receptor beta chain. Its antigen is as yet unknown. This CDR3 has 14 amino acids. CDR1 is LNHDA and CDR2 is SQIVND in the germline V gene (reference sequence). V lost 1 base to trimming and J lost 4 bases; unmatched junction nucleotides: 3. The sample is drawn from a study of cytomegalovirus exposure and HLA in healthy donors. TCRdb keeps only in-frame clones here, not all; method: immunoSEQ multiplex PCR. The sample shows around 60,000 clones, approximately 95% of them seen only once. Study results and limitations: The tendency of first-cohort TCR clusters to co-occur in the 120 validation repertoires was identified by a subsequent analysis.

This chain connects TRBV19 to TRBJ2-7, with 8 nucleotides matching TRBD2. The sample taken for sequencing was PBMCs. This clonotype was obtained from a woman younger than 35 in good health and CMV-seronegative. The CDR3 region has the DNA TGTGCCAGTAGTATAGTAGCGGGAAGTTACGAGCAGTACTTC. It yields the protein CASSIVAGSYEQYF.